This entry describes one TCR beta chain. The data are from a study of blood T cell repertoires in COVID-19. TCRdb keeps only in-frame clones here, not all; method: immunoSEQ multiplex PCR. Among just under 90,000 clones listed, approximately 79% were seen once. Germline values: CDR1 MNHEY, CDR2 SVGAGI. This CDR3 region has 15 residues. V was clipped by 2 bases and J by 8 bases; unmatched bases: 11. The J gene is TRBJ1-2, the V gene TRBV6-5, with 7 bases matching TRBD1. The receptor's source is a woman older than 75 with acute or convalescent COVID-19. Input material: peripheral blood. The CDR3 is CASSYIWQGGSGYTF. The CDR3 DNA reads TGTGCCAGCAGTTACATCTGGCAGGGGGGATCGGGCTACACCTTC.